A selection of T cell receptor beta chains follows, all from one sample in a study of response to subunit inactivated influenza vaccine. TCRdb re-called the RT-PCR reads through MiXCR, storing one row per CDR3 protein. The sample records about 520,000 distinct CDR3 sequences, approximately 11% being singletons. The sample in question was PBMCs from blood, obtained 35 to 45 days after vaccination. These receptors originate from a man aged 50 to 59 who received an inactivated influenza vaccine. The CDR3 runs from the conserved cysteine through the conserved F or W. D genes are given only for firm matches. Only some rows state a clone size, as once, few, many or a class for expanded clones.

DNA: TGTGCCAGCAGCCCCGAGAAAGATGGCTACACCTTC
CDR3: CASSPEKDGYTF
V: TRBV7-9
D: -
size: -
J: TRBJ1-2

DNA: TGTGCCAGCAGTGCCCCGGGTAAGGGCACTGAAGCTTTCTTT
CDR3: CASSAPGKGTEAFF
V: TRBV12-3/TRBV12-4
D: -
size: few
J: TRBJ1-1

DNA: TGTGCCAGCAGCCCGGGACAGGGGGGTAGCGGCTACACCTTC
CDR3: CASSPGQGGSGYTF
V: TRBV28
D: TRBD1
size: many
J: TRBJ1-2

DNA: TGTTCCTACGGGGACCGCATTGATGGCTACACCTTC
CDR3: CSYGDRIDGYTF
V: TRBV20-1
D: -
size: many
J: TRBJ1-2

DNA: TGTGCCAGCAGCTTACCGTTGAACACTGAAGCTTTCTTT
CDR3: CASSLPLNTEAFF
V: TRBV7-9
D: -
size: many
J: TRBJ1-1

DNA: TGTGCCAGCAGTGCGCAGGGGTATGGCTACACCTTC
CDR3: CASSAQGYGYTF
V: TRBV27
D: -
size: many
J: TRBJ1-2

DNA: TGTGCCAGCAGTCAGGGGGCCCAAAACATTCAGTACTTC
CDR3: CASSQGAQNIQYF
V: TRBV6-1
D: TRBD1
size: few
J: TRBJ2-4

DNA: TGCGCCAGCAGCCAAGATTTAGAGCGGAGCTCCTACAATGAGCAGTTCTTC
CDR3: CASSQDLERSSYNEQFF
V: TRBV4-3
D: -
size: many
J: TRBJ2-1

DNA: TGCGCCAGCAGCTTGGCCCCTCTCCAAGAGACCCAGTACTTC
CDR3: CASSLAPLQETQYF
V: TRBV5-1
D: -
size: -
J: TRBJ2-5

DNA: TGCAGTGCTAGAGACAGGGAGAAAACTAATGAAAAACTGTTTTTT
CDR3: CSARDREKTNEKLFF
V: TRBV20-1
D: -
size: -
J: TRBJ1-4

DNA: TGTGCCAGCAGCCGAGGACTAGCGGGAAGGGGCGGGGAGCTGTTTTTT
CDR3: CASSRGLAGRGGELFF
V: TRBV4-2
D: TRBD2
size: many
J: TRBJ2-2

DNA: TGCGCCAGCAGGGATTCGGGACAGGGGCCGACAGATACGCAGTATTTT
CDR3: CASRDSGQGPTDTQYF
V: TRBV10-1
D: TRBD1
size: -
J: TRBJ2-3

DNA: TGTGCCAGCAGTTATACCGACAGGACCAATCAGCCCCAGCATTTT
CDR3: CASSYTDRTNQPQHF
V: TRBV6-5
D: -
size: few
J: TRBJ1-5

DNA: TGCGCCAGCAGCGGCACCGGGACTTATAATGAAAAACTGTTTTTT
CDR3: CASSGTGTYNEKLFF
V: TRBV5-1
D: -
size: few
J: TRBJ1-4

DNA: TGCAGTGCTAGAGGGGGACTAGCGGGAAACTCCTACAATGAGCAGTTCTTC
CDR3: CSARGGLAGNSYNEQFF
V: TRBV20-1
D: TRBD2
size: -
J: TRBJ2-1

DNA: TGTGCCAGCAGCCGGACAGGGGAGGGCTCCTACGAGCAGTACTTC
CDR3: CASSRTGEGSYEQYF
V: TRBV28
D: TRBD1
size: few
J: TRBJ2-7

DNA: TGTGCCAGCAGCTCGGACAGGGGAGACAATGAGCAGTTCTTC
CDR3: CASSSDRGDNEQFF
V: TRBV7-2
D: TRBD1
size: few
J: TRBJ2-1

DNA: TGCAGTGCTAGCAGGCAGGGGGCAATCCAAGAGACCCAGTACTTC
CDR3: CSASRQGAIQETQYF
V: TRBV20-1
D: TRBD1
size: -
J: TRBJ2-5

DNA: TGTGCCAGCAGCCCTGAGAGGGACGGGGAGCTGTTTTTT
CDR3: CASSPERDGELFF
V: TRBV7-2
D: -
size: -
J: TRBJ2-2

DNA: TGTGCCAGCAGAGACTGGACATTGAATGAGCAGTTCTTC
CDR3: CASRDWTLNEQFF
V: TRBV6-1
D: -
size: -
J: TRBJ2-1

DNA: TGTGCCAGCTCACCGGTTTCACGTGAGGGTGAGCAGTTCTTC
CDR3: CASSPVSREGEQFF
V: TRBV18
D: -
size: -
J: TRBJ2-1

DNA: TGCGCCAGCAGCTTGGCCTCCGGGACACTGAGGACCGGGGAGCTGTTTTTT
CDR3: CASSLASGTLRTGELFF
V: TRBV5-1
D: -
size: -
J: TRBJ2-2

DNA: TGCAGTCCCCACACAGGGCTCAGCGGTACTGAAGCTTTCTTT
CDR3: CSPHTGLSGTEAFF
V: TRBV20-1
D: -
size: few
J: TRBJ1-1

DNA: TGCAGTGTTACTACATACAATGAGCAGTTCTTC
CDR3: CSVTTYNEQFF
V: TRBV20-1
D: -
size: many
J: TRBJ2-1

DNA: TGTGCCATCAGTGAAACTAGCGGCTCCTACGAGCAGTACTTC
CDR3: CAISETSGSYEQYF
V: TRBV10-3
D: TRBD2
size: -
J: TRBJ2-7

DNA: TGTGCCAGCAGCGTTGACACCCATGGCTACACCTTC
CDR3: CASSVDTHGYTF
V: TRBV13
D: -
size: few
J: TRBJ1-2

DNA: TGTGCCAGCAGTTTTTTCGGCACCAAGGATGAAGCTTTCTTT
CDR3: CASSFFGTKDEAFF
V: TRBV6-5
D: -
size: -
J: TRBJ1-1

DNA: TGTGCCAGCAGTTTAGGGACAGGGGCAAACTATGGCTACACCTTC
CDR3: CASSLGTGANYGYTF
V: TRBV28
D: TRBD1
size: many
J: TRBJ1-2

DNA: TGTGCCAGCAGTTTCAGGCCCCGAAACACCATATATTTT
CDR3: CASSFRPRNTIYF
V: TRBV28
D: -
size: -
J: TRBJ1-3

DNA: TGCAGCACCCGGACAGGGGTGGCTGAGCAGTTCTTC
CDR3: CSTRTGVAEQFF
V: TRBV29-1
D: TRBD1
size: many
J: TRBJ2-1

DNA: TGTGCCAGCAGCCCGAGCGGGAGGGTCTGGGGTACGCAGTATTTT
CDR3: CASSPSGRVWGTQYF
V: TRBV28
D: TRBD2
size: few
J: TRBJ2-3

DNA: TGTGCCAGCAGCTTAGTGGCGCGGTGGAGCTCCTACAATGAGCAGTTCTTC
CDR3: CASSLVARWSSYNEQFF
V: TRBV7-9
D: -
size: few
J: TRBJ2-1

DNA: TGTGCCAGCAGCCACGCCATGGAGAATGAGCAGTTCTTC
CDR3: CASSHAMENEQFF
V: TRBV4-2
D: -
size: many
J: TRBJ2-1

DNA: TGCAGCGTGGGGATGGGGGGGGCATTGAATGAGCAGTTCTTC
CDR3: CSVGMGGALNEQFF
V: TRBV29-1
D: -
size: few
J: TRBJ2-1

DNA: TGTGCCAGCAGCAAGGGTAGCGGATACGAGCAGTACTTC
CDR3: CASSKGSGYEQYF
V: TRBV7-8
D: -
size: -
J: TRBJ2-7

DNA: TGTGCCAGCAGCTTAGTAGGGACGGGGGCCTACGAGCAGTACTTC
CDR3: CASSLVGTGAYEQYF
V: TRBV7-9
D: -
size: -
J: TRBJ2-7

DNA: TGCGCCAGCAGCCCGTCTCGTGCCGAGACCCAGTACTTC
CDR3: CASSPSRAETQYF
V: TRBV5-1
D: -
size: -
J: TRBJ2-5

DNA: TGCGCCAGCAGCTTGGGATCCCCGGGGGAGGTCGCTTTCTTT
CDR3: CASSLGSPGEVAFF
V: TRBV5-1
D: -
size: -
J: TRBJ1-1

DNA: TGTGCCAGCAGCTGGGGGACAGTACAAGAGACCCAGTACTTC
CDR3: CASSWGTVQETQYF
V: TRBV12-3/TRBV12-4
D: TRBD1
size: few
J: TRBJ2-5

DNA: TGCGCCAGCAGCCTTGCCTATGAGGAGGTTCAGTACTTC
CDR3: CASSLAYEEVQYF
V: TRBV4-3
D: -
size: many
J: TRBJ2-4

DNA: TGCGCCAGCAGCTTATCTAGCAGCGGAACCTACGAGCAGTACTTC
CDR3: CASSLSSSGTYEQYF
V: TRBV5-1
D: -
size: many
J: TRBJ2-7

DNA: TGCAGTGCTAGAGCCCTAACTAGCGTCTACGAGCAGTACTTC
CDR3: CSARALTSVYEQYF
V: TRBV20-1
D: TRBD2
size: -
J: TRBJ2-7

DNA: TGCAGTGGCCAGCGGGGGTCTACCTACGAGCAGTACTTC
CDR3: CSGQRGSTYEQYF
V: TRBV20-1
D: TRBD2
size: many
J: TRBJ2-7

DNA: TGCGCCAGCAGCTTGGTACCATGGGACAGTGGGGACCAAGAGACCCAGTACTTC
CDR3: CASSLVPWDSGDQETQYF
V: TRBV5-1
D: TRBD1
size: few
J: TRBJ2-5

DNA: TGTGCCAGCAGTGACGTCTTGCTCCGTACTAACTATGGCTACACCTTC
CDR3: CASSDVLLRTNYGYTF
V: TRBV2
D: -
size: few
J: TRBJ1-2

DNA: TGCAGTGCTAGTCAAGGCCCTCTGGGCTATGGCTACACCTTC
CDR3: CSASQGPLGYGYTF
V: TRBV20-1
D: -
size: few
J: TRBJ1-2

DNA: TGTGCCAGCAGTGCTAGTGCCCCACACAGGGCGGGAAACACCATATATTTT
CDR3: CASSASAPHRAGNTIYF
V: TRBV12-3/TRBV12-4
D: -
size: -
J: TRBJ1-3

DNA: TGTGCCAGCAGCCGGGACCAGGGGCAAGAGACCCAGTACTTC
CDR3: CASSRDQGQETQYF
V: TRBV6-1
D: -
size: few
J: TRBJ2-5

DNA: TGTGCCAGCAGTGAACGACAGGAGAGTGGCTACACCTTC
CDR3: CASSERQESGYTF
V: TRBV2
D: -
size: many
J: TRBJ1-2

DNA: TGTGCCAGCAGTTACCTCACAGGGGGAACTGAAGCTTTCTTT
CDR3: CASSYLTGGTEAFF
V: TRBV6-2/TRBV6-3
D: TRBD1
size: -
J: TRBJ1-1

DNA: TGCGCCAGCAGCCAAGACTTCAGGGAAGCACAGACCCAGTACTTC
CDR3: CASSQDFREAQTQYF
V: TRBV4-1
D: -
size: few
J: TRBJ2-5

DNA: TGTGCCAGCAGCTTTAGGAACTTAACTGAAGCTTTCTTT
CDR3: CASSFRNLTEAFF
V: TRBV7-3
D: -
size: -
J: TRBJ1-1

DNA: TGCGCCAGCAGCGCGAGGTCCAGAGATTCTGGGGAGACCCAGTACTTC
CDR3: CASSARSRDSGETQYF
V: TRBV5-1
D: -
size: -
J: TRBJ2-5